Below are 30 T cell receptor beta chains sequenced from a single sample in a study of blood T cells in healthy people across ages. Through a sample-barcoded 5' primer and a J-beta primer mix, a second PCR was run for roughly 7 to 11 cycles. One entry per CDR3 protein results from TCRdb running MiXCR on the 5' RACE reads. The data show 1.2 million to 1.5 million distinct CDR3 sequences, 42% seen once. The sequenced material came from blood. These receptors came from a woman between 18 and 29 years old in good health.

This sequence joins TRBV6-6 and TRBJ2-3; 11 bases agree with TRBD1. With 0 bases clipped from V and 6 bases from J, the junction kept 8 bases outside the gene matches. CDR1 is MNHNY and CDR2 is SVGAGI in the germline V gene (reference sequence). The CDR3 covers 17 residues. The chain's CDR3 is CASSYSEGQGEEDTQYF. The CDR3 DNA reads as TGTGCCAGCAGTTACTCCGAGGGACAGGGGGAGGAGGATACGCAGTATTTT.

The chain links TRBV20-1 to TRBJ2-7; TRBD2 matches at 8 bases. The CDR3 has 17 residues. V trimming: 6 bases; J trimming: 4 bases; junction bases outside the gene matches: 20. Germline lookup yields CDR1 DFQATT and CDR2 SNEGSKA (reference sequence). CDR3 in DNA: TGCAGTGCGAGACTAGCGCCTCATGTGACCGGGGGATACGAGCAGTACTTC. This translates into CSARLAPHVTGGYEQYF.

V and J are TRBV20-1 and TRBJ2-3, with 7 bases lining up with TRBD2. With V trimmed by 3 bases and J by 2 bases, 11 bases remained unmatched. Germline lookup yields CDR1 DFQATT and CDR2 SNEGSKA (reference sequence). The CDR3 runs to 16 residues. CDR3: CSASKPTGGLTDTQYF. The CDR3 nucleotides read TGCAGTGCTAGCAAACCCACGGGGGGACTCACAGATACGCAGTATTTT.

A few counts support this clonotype. The genes are TRBV5-1 and TRBJ1-1, with TRBD1 identical over 7 bases. V was clipped by 4 bases and J by 3 bases; unmatched bases: 6. Germline loops: CDR1 SGHRS, CDR2 YFSETQ. The length of the CDR3 is 14 residues. The CDR3, as DNA: TGCGCCAGCAGCCCGGGACAGAGAGACACTGAAGCTTTCTTT. Residues: CASSPGQRDTEAFF. Full variable domain (outside the CDR3, taken from reference TRBV5-1 and TRBJ1-1): KAGVTQTPRYLIKTRGQQVTLSCSPISGHRSVSWYQQTPGQGLQFLFEYFSETQRNKGNFPGRFSGRQFSNSRSEMNVSTLELGDSALYLCASSPGQRDTEAFFGQGTRLTVV.

J is TRBJ2-4 and V is TRBV5-1; D is unresolved. With the DNA end fitting TRBJ2-7 better, the J assignment may be wrong. This CDR3 comprises 14 residues. CDR1 and CDR2 (germline): SGHRS, YFSETQ. The DNA of the CDR3 is TGCGCCAGCAGCGAAACCGGACCGACCTACGAGCAGTACTTC. It specifies CASSETGPTYEQYF.

CDR3 in DNA: TGTGCCAGCAGTTTCTGGGCGGGAGGGGAGGTTGGGGCCAACGTCCTGACTTTC. This gives the protein CASSFWAGGEVGANVLTF. The rearrangement links TRBV7-2 to TRBJ2-6; the match to TRBD2 covers 9 bases. This CDR3 spans 18 amino acids. Trimming removed 6 bases from V and 3 bases from J; junction bases left unmatched: 12. The V gene's germline CDR1 is SGHTA and CDR2 FQGNSA.

The CDR3 nucleotides read TGCAGTGCTAGGGGCCCCCGGGGGCTGGCAGATACGCAGTATTTT. This encodes CSARGPRGLADTQYF. The J gene is TRBJ2-3, the V gene TRBV20-1; D tentatively reads TRBD1 or TRBD2 (6 bases each). Germline-derived CDR1 and CDR2 are DFQATT and SNEGSKA (reference sequence). V lost 3 bases and J 4 bases, leaving 17 bases between the germline ends. The CDR3 covers 15 residues.

There are a few counts of this clonotype. The rearrangement uses TRBV10-3 and TRBJ2-1; the D gene could be TRBD1 or TRBD2 (5 bases each). Near its end, the DNA agrees better with TRBJ2-7, so the J call may be wrong. The V gene's germline CDR1 is ENHRY and CDR2 SYGVKD. This CDR3 is 15 amino acids long. The CDR3 loop reads CAIREDNSAYNEQYF. The CDR3 nucleotides read TGTGCCATCAGGGAGGACAACTCGGCCTACAATGAGCAGTACTTC.

This clonotype occurred many times. This chain uses TRBV20-1 with TRBJ2-1; 15 positions match TRBD2. This CDR3 has 17 residues. CDR1 is DFQATT, CDR2 SNEGSKA, per germline (reference sequence). The ends lost 1 base at V and 7 bases at J; junction bases unmatched: 8. This CDR3 is CSARGGSGTSGGNEQFF. For the CDR3, the DNA is TGCAGTGCTAGAGGCGGCTCCGGGACTAGCGGGGGGAATGAGCAGTTCTTC.

The V gene is TRBV19, the J gene TRBJ1-2, with D uncertain. Trimming took 10 bases from V and 7 from J, leaving 16 bases between them. This CDR3 has 12 residues. From germline, CDR1 is LNHDA and CDR2 SQIVND (reference sequence). This CDR3 reads CATPVVLGGYTF. The DNA for the CDR3 is TGTGCCACCCCGGTCGTCCTAGGTGGCTACACCTTC.

In regard to this clonotype: A much larger clone sits a single nucleotide away, making a read error possible. The gene calls are TRBV11-2 and TRBJ2-7, with D maybe TRBD2 (6 bases). The germline V gene encodes CDR1 SGHAT and CDR2 FQNNGV. V lost 7 bases to trimming and J lost 3 bases, with 13 bases between them. This CDR3 contains 13 residues. The CDR3 here is CASTLGTRYEQYF. The CDR3 nucleotides are TGTGCCAGCACCCTAGGGACTCGCTACGAGCAGTACTTC.

CDR3: CASSPRDYGIGELFF. The DNA of the CDR3 is TGCGCCAGCAGCCCCCGGGACTACGGTATCGGGGAGCTGTTTTTT. V is TRBV4-1 and J is TRBJ2-2; 7 positions agree with TRBD2. CDR3 size: 15 residues. With V trimmed by 4 bases and J by 7 bases, 9 bases remained unmatched. The germline CDR1 and CDR2 sequences are MGHRA and YSYEKL.

This chain connects TRBV5-6 to TRBJ2-3, with a possible D match to TRBD1 (6 bases). This CDR3 has 17 amino acids. V lost 4 bases, J lost 2 bases, and 20 bases lay in between. Germline lookup yields CDR1 SGHDT and CDR2 YYEEEE. In DNA form, the CDR3 reads TGTGCCAGCAGCCCGACAGGAACGAGTCCCCACACAGATACGCAGTATTTT. Translation gives CASSPTGTSPHTDTQYF. Complete variable domain (other parts from reference TRBV5-6 and TRBJ2-3): DAGVTQSPTHLIKTRGQQVTLRCSPKSGHDTVSWYQQALGQGPQFIFQYYEEEERQRGNFPDRFSGHQFPNYSSELNVNALLLGDSALYLCASSPTGTSPHTDTQYFGPGTRLTVL.

The V gene is TRBV28, the J gene TRBJ2-7, with 7 bases fitting TRBD1. CDR3 size: 15 residues. J was trimmed by 4 bases and V by 8 bases; bases with no gene match: 14. CDR1 MDHEN and CDR2 SYDVKM come from the germline V gene. CDR3 bases: TGTGCCAGCTCCCGGGGTTGGGGGACAGTTTACGAGCAGTACTTC. Its protein product is CASSRGWGTVYEQYF.

About this clonotype itself: A clone one base away is much larger, so this may be a read error. The V and J genes are TRBV7-3 and TRBJ2-3; 10 bases fit TRBD2. Germline V gene lookup returns CDR1 SGHTA and CDR2 FQGTGA. The V and J ends lost 4 bases and 3 bases, in that order; junction bases with no gene match: 7. The CDR3 has 16 amino acids. CDR3 loop: CASSSSASGGTDTQYF. The CDR3 coding sequence is TGTGCCAGCAGCTCATCGGCTAGCGGGGGAACAGATACGCAGTATTTT.

This clonotype has just a few counts. The rearrangement joins TRBV28 to TRBJ2-3, with 8 bases aligning to TRBD2. With V trimmed by 6 bases and J by 3 bases, 8 bases remained unmatched. The length of the CDR3 is 15 residues. Germline CDR1 reads MDHEN; CDR2 reads SYDVKM. CDR3 amino acids: CASRPWIAGTDTQYF. The CDR3 DNA follows: TGTGCCAGCAGACCCTGGATAGCGGGAACAGATACGCAGTATTTT.

The chain couples TRBV20-1 to TRBJ1-2; TRBD1 is a possible D gene (5 bases). The CDR3 runs 13 residues. V was cut by 6 bases and J by 3 bases, with 14 bases left in between. Per the germline V gene, CDR1 is DFQATT and CDR2 is SNEGSKA (reference sequence). This chain's CDR3 is CSAQPQGYYGYTF. The CDR3 nucleotides are TGCAGTGCCCAACCCCAGGGCTACTATGGCTACACCTTC.

V gene TRBV6-5 combines with J gene TRBJ2-3; TRBD2 matches 14 bases. Trimming removed 4 bases from V and 0 bases from J; junction bases left unmatched: 3. Germline lookup yields CDR1 MNHEY and CDR2 SVGAGI. This CDR3 has 17 amino acids. The CDR3 bases are TGTGCCAGCAGTTCGACTAGCGGGGGGGGGAGCACAGATACGCAGTATTTT. Amino acids: CASSSTSGGGSTDTQYF.

V usage is TRBV12-3 or TRBV12-4 and J usage is TRBJ2-5, with D possibly matching TRBD1 (6 bases). Trimming shortened V by 6 bases and J by 11 bases, and 13 bases separated the two germline ends. The CDR3 loop spans 11 amino acids. For the CDR3, the DNA is TGTGCCAGCAGCACCGGACAGTTACAGTACTTC. It yields the protein CASSTGQLQYF.

This rearrangement joins TRBV28 to TRBJ2-5; TRBD1 is a possible D gene (6 bases). Germline loops: CDR1 MDHEN, CDR2 SYDVKM. The CDR3 extends over 14 amino acids. V dropped 7 bases and J dropped 1 base, with 13 bases sitting between them. This CDR3 is CASTPTGIQETQYF. The CDR3 nucleotides are TGTGCCAGCACCCCGACAGGTATCCAAGAGACCCAGTACTTC.

The chain recombines TRBV13 with TRBJ2-1; the match to TRBD2 covers 8 bases. J was trimmed by 0 bases and V by 5 bases; bases with no gene match: 12. The CDR3 sequence is 18 residues long. CDR1 PRHDT and CDR2 FYEKMQ come from the germline V gene (reference sequence). The DNA of the CDR3 is TGTGCCAGCAGCGCGCCAGATAGCGGGACAAGCTCCTACAATGAGCAGTTCTTC. Its protein is CASSAPDSGTSSYNEQFF.

This clonotype was detected a few times. The chain joins TRBV6-5 to TRBJ1-5, with TRBD1 as a possible D gene (5 bases). Deletions cut 5 bases from V and 2 bases from J, with 13 bases between. Germline loops: CDR1 MNHEY, CDR2 SVGAGI. The CDR3 is 15 amino acids. The CDR3 is CASSPAVGGNQPQHF. CDR3 sequence (DNA): TGTGCCAGCAGTCCCGCGGTGGGGGGCAATCAGCCCCAGCATTTT.

This clonotype was observed a few times. V usage is TRBV18 and J usage is TRBJ2-1, with 11 bases identical to TRBD2. Germline lookup yields CDR1 KGHSH and CDR2 LQKENI. With V trimmed by 1 base and J by 7 bases, 21 bases remained unmatched. The CDR3 runs 21 residues. The chain's CDR3 is CASSPRMTSGTRSRSENEQFF. The DNA of the CDR3 is TGTGCCAGCTCACCACGGATGACTAGCGGGACCCGATCCAGATCCGAAAATGAGCAGTTCTTC.

Of note for this clonotype: A junction end diverges from the germline sequence, so it may reflect a read error. The rearrangement joins TRBV3-1 to TRBJ1-2, with D unresolved. The CDR3 extends over 12 amino acids. CDR1 and CDR2 (germline): LGHDT, YNNKEL (reference sequence). The CDR3 bases are TGTGCCAGCAGCCCCTTGGGCTATGGCTGCACCTTC. Translation: CASSPLGYGCTF.

The chain recombines TRBV7-2 with TRBJ1-5; D not certain. V dropped 7 bases and J dropped 3 bases, with 16 bases sitting between them. This CDR3 comprises 15 residues. Germline CDR1 is SGHTA and CDR2 is FQGNSA. The CDR3 loop reads CASTLVEGFNQPQHF. In nucleotides, the CDR3 is TGTGCCAGCACCCTCGTGGAAGGTTTCAATCAGCCCCAGCATTTT.

The chain uses TRBV27 and TRBJ1-6; 8 nucleotides align to TRBD1. The germline gives CDR1 MNHEY, CDR2 SMNVEV (reference sequence). CDR3 length: 15 amino acids. The V gene end was trimmed by 3 bases and the J gene end by 5 bases; junction bases not matched to a gene: 3. This chain's CDR3 is CASSFLDRDNSPLHF. In DNA, the CDR3 is TGTGCCAGCAGTTTCTTGGACAGGGATAATTCACCCCTCCACTTT.

This chain uses TRBV19 with TRBJ2-3; D call uncertain. The V end lost 6 bases, the J end lost 4 bases, and 8 bases lay between the germline ends. The CDR3 spans 12 residues. Germline CDR1 and CDR2: LNHDA and SQIVND (reference sequence). CDR3 bases: TGTGCCAGTAGATCCCGTTCAGATACGCAGTATTTT. Translation: CASRSRSDTQYF.

This clonotype was found once. This rearrangement joins TRBV2 to TRBJ2-1, with D possibly matching TRBD1 (5 bases). With the DNA end fitting TRBJ2-7 better, the J assignment may be wrong. Germline CDR1 and CDR2: SNHLY and FYNNEI. The CDR3 has 14 amino acids. The CDR3 sequence: CASSGQISINEQYF. DNA of the CDR3: TGTGCCAGCAGTGGACAGATAAGTATTAATGAGCAGTACTTC.

The CDR3 DNA reads TGTGCTAGTGGTTTGGGGACGGAGCAGTACTTC. Encoded protein: CASGLGTEQYF. The genes are TRBV12-5 and TRBJ2-7; D ambiguous. From germline, CDR1 is LGHNT and CDR2 FRNRAP. Trimming left V 1 base short and J 7 bases short, with 5 bases between. CDR3 length: 11 amino acids.

The rearrangement uses TRBV29-1 and TRBJ2-5; TRBD2 agrees at 10 bases. V lost 6 bases to trimming and J lost 11 bases; unmatched junction nucleotides: 12. The CDR3 runs to 13 residues. CDR1 and CDR2 from the germline V gene are SQVTM and ANQGSEA. CDR3 residues: CSVGTSAYNEQYF. CDR3 bases: TGCAGCGTCGGGACTAGCGCCTACAATGAGCAGTACTTC.